This TCR beta chain stems from a study of CXCR3-negative and CXCR3-positive naive CD8 T cells. Regarding the study as a whole: Relative to CXCR3-negative naive cells, CXCR3-positive naive cells had more hydrophobic TRB CDR3s. The majority of assays used fresh PBMCs, and CXCR3 expression partially decreased after cryopreservation.

The CDR3 extends over 15 amino acids. Per germline, CDR1 ENHRY and CDR2 SYGVKD. The authors made the TRB cDNA libraries by 5' RACE using UMI labels. TCRdb processed the 5' RACE reads again and assigns one entry to each CDR3 protein, with no DNA. The sample yields 150,000 to 160,000 distinct CDR3 sequences, of which the top ten take up 0.45% to 0.55%. Concerning this clonotype: The antigen remains unidentified.

Investigators sorted each CD8+ T cell subset in triplicate, taking around 290,000 cells each time. The source of this sequence is a human donor in good health. Some clones in this sample may be carry-over from other donors' samples. The rearrangement uses TRBV10-3 and TRBJ2-7. The sample taken for sequencing was naive CXCR3+ CD8+ T cells from blood. Sample subset: CD45RO-CCR7+CD27+CD95- naive CD8+ T cells expressing CXCR3 (TNR3+). CDR3 region: CAISDPETQSVEQYF.